Presented here are 6 T cell receptor beta chains from one specimen sequenced in a study of T cell responses to AZD1222 COVID-19 vaccine. The data were produced by immunoSEQ multiplex PCR, yet TCRdb's version contains in-frame clones alone and is incomplete. The sample includes 65,000 to 80,000 clones, 70% to 90% of them seen just once. The material was peripheral blood, obtained 28 days after the second dose of the MenACWY control vaccine. The source of these receptors is an adult who received the MenACWY meningococcal vaccine as a control.

This clone was recorded a few times. The chain uses TRBV12-3 or TRBV12-4 and TRBJ1-6, with 9 positions matching TRBD1. Trimming took 6 bases from V and 10 from J; bases not matched to a gene: 4. The CDR3 is made up of 13 amino acids. This CDR3 reads CASSGTGWSPLHF. The DNA of the CDR3 is TGTGCCAGCAGCGGGACAGGGTGGTCACCCCTCCACTTT.

The CDR3 nucleotides are TGTGCCTGGATGAGTGGCTATGGCTACACCTTC. It yields the protein CAWMSGYGYTF. The chain couples TRBV30 to TRBJ1-2; D not certain. V lost 4 bases and J lost 4, with 7 bases in between. CDR3 size: 11 residues. The germline CDR1 and CDR2 sequences are GTSNPN and SVGIG (reference sequence).

The rearrangement uses TRBV7-8 and TRBJ2-3; possibly TRBD2 for D (7 bases). The CDR3 runs 16 residues. The V and J ends lost 1 base and 6 bases respectively, with 17 bases between them. The germline gives CDR1 SGHVS, CDR2 FQNEAQ. CDR3 loop: CASSLGGGWNYDTQYF. In DNA form, the CDR3 reads TGTGCCAGCAGCTTAGGGGGGGGCTGGAACTACGATACGCAGTATTTT.

The J gene is TRBJ2-1, the V gene TRBV18; 7 nucleotides agree with TRBD2. This CDR3 spans 17 amino acids. Germline values: CDR1 KGHSH, CDR2 LQKENI. V lost 3 bases to trimming and J lost 6 bases; unmatched junction nucleotides: 14. CDR3 bases: TGTGCCAGCTCACCCACCCGGGGTGCGGGGGAATTCAATGAGCAGTTCTTC. This sequence encodes CASSPTRGAGEFNEQFF.

The rearrangement joins TRBV9 to TRBJ2-7, with D possibly matching TRBD2 (6 bases). Trimming shortened V by 4 bases and J by 1 base, and 12 bases separated the two germline ends. Germline CDR1 and CDR2: SGDLS and YYNGEE. This CDR3 has 14 residues. CDR3 coding DNA: TGTGCCAGCAGCCCCGGGGGTCTTTCCTACGAGCAGTACTTC. Amino acids: CASSPGGLSYEQYF.

The V and J genes are TRBV6-4 and TRBJ2-1; D is perhaps TRBD2 (5 bases). The V end lost 5 bases, the J end lost 0 bases, and 17 bases lay between the germline ends. This CDR3 contains 17 residues. Germline V gene lookup returns CDR1 MRHNA and CDR2 SNTAGT. CDR3 DNA sequence: TGTGCCAGCAGTTCCGGACGGGGATGGAGCTCCTACAATGAGCAGTTCTTC. This codes for CASSSGRGWSSYNEQFF.